The rows below give T cell receptor beta chains drawn from one sample of a study of identical twins. TCRdb ran MiXCR on the 5' RACE reads and lists one entry per CDR3 protein. The table includes some 500,000 distinct CDR3 sequences, around a tenth detected once. Separately, the same data were catalogued under a study of yellow fever vaccine responses in identical twins.

Sample: PBMCs. The origin of the receptors is a woman aged 18-30 years in good health. Both conserved end residues are part of each CDR3. D genes are given only for firm matches. Size is omitted from some rows. Given values are once, few, many or a class for expanded clones.

size	D	J	V	CDR3	DNA
few	NA	TRBJ2-5	TRBV12-3/TRBV12-4	CASSLRGLVPETQYF	TGTGCCAGCAGTTTGAGGGGACTTGTCCCAGAGACCCAGTACTTC
few	TRBD1	TRBJ2-2	TRBV7-8	CASSFGTVTGELFF	TGTGCCAGCAGCTTCGGGACAGTGACCGGGGAGCTGTTTTTT
NA	NA	TRBJ2-5	TRBV2	CASQAGSQETQYF	TGTGCCAGCCAAGCCGGGTCTCAAGAGACCCAGTACTTC
many	TRBD2	TRBJ2-1	TRBV12-3/TRBV12-4	CASSSGLADEQFF	TGTGCCAGCAGTTCCGGACTAGCGGATGAGCAGTTCTTC
few	NA	TRBJ1-1	TRBV6-1	CASSDPSNTEAFF	TGTGCCAGCAGTGACCCCTCGAACACTGAAGCTTTCTTT
many	NA	TRBJ1-3	TRBV7-9	CASSLASGLSGNTIYF	TGTGCCAGCAGCTTAGCCTCGGGGTTATCTGGAAACACCATATATTTT
NA	NA	TRBJ2-5	TRBV29-1	CSAPLLGRQETQYF	TGCAGCGCACCTTTGCTTGGCCGCCAAGAGACCCAGTACTTC
NA	TRBD2	TRBJ2-5	TRBV2	CASSGRTSRETQYF	TGTGCCAGCAGTGGTAGGACTAGCAGGGAGACCCAGTACTTC
few	TRBD2	TRBJ2-3	TRBV7-2	CASSPRLGREGQQYF	TGTGCCAGCAGCCCCCGTTTGGGGCGGGAGGGCCAGCAGTATTTT
NA	TRBD1	TRBJ1-1	TRBV28	CASQKLGGGLEAFF	TGTGCCAGCCAAAAATTGGGAGGGGGCTTAGAAGCTTTCTTT
many	TRBD1	TRBJ2-7	TRBV12-3/TRBV12-4	CASKGAGTYEQYF	TGTGCCAGCAAGGGGGCCGGAACCTACGAGCAGTACTTC
many	NA	TRBJ2-5	TRBV7-9	CASSFGIPEGTQYF	TGTGCCAGCAGCTTCGGGATCCCCGAGGGGACCCAGTACTTC
NA	NA	TRBJ2-1	TRBV20-1	CCARDLGTQSSYNEQFF	TGCTGTGCTAGAGATCTCGGGACTCAGAGCTCCTACAATGAGCAGTTCTTC
few	NA	TRBJ2-5	TRBV12-3/TRBV12-4	CASSLEHTETQYF	TGTGCCAGCAGTTTAGAACATACAGAGACCCAGTACTTC
many	NA	TRBJ2-3	TRBV2	CASSEAPQRADTQYF	TGTGCCAGCAGTGAAGCGCCTCAACGCGCAGATACGCAGTATTTT
few	NA	TRBJ2-2	TRBV7-2	CASSYGHTGELFF	TGTGCCAGCAGCTATGGCCACACCGGGGAGCTGTTTTTT
few	TRBD1	TRBJ2-4	TRBV15	CATSREGQGVTKNIQYF	TGTGCCACCAGCAGAGAAGGGCAGGGGGTAACCAAAAACATTCAGTACTTC
few	TRBD1	TRBJ1-1	TRBV20-1	CSARGDSTEAFF	TGCAGTGCTAGAGGGGACAGCACTGAAGCTTTCTTT
few	TRBD1	TRBJ2-5	TRBV5-1	CASSLATGGKETQYF	TGCGCCAGCAGCTTGGCCACAGGGGGAAAAGAGACCCAGTACTTC
few	TRBD2	TRBJ2-7	TRBV28	CASSYRPGLAAYEQYF	TGTGCCAGCAGTTACCGACCGGGACTAGCGGCCTACGAGCAGTACTTC
few	TRBD2	TRBJ2-1	TRBV7-3	CASSLRPSGSGGPYNEQFF	TGTGCCAGCAGCTTAAGGCCCTCCGGCTCGGGGGGGCCCTACAATGAGCAGTTCTTC
many	TRBD1	TRBJ1-2	TRBV24-1	CATSDPGQADYGYTF	TGTGCCACCAGTGATCCTGGACAGGCGGACTATGGCTACACCTTC
NA	TRBD2	TRBJ2-3	TRBV5-1	CASKRGSGDTQYF	TGCGCCAGCAAGCGGGGCTCGGGCGATACGCAGTATTTT
few	NA	TRBJ2-6	TRBV6-4	CASRADRGGVGSGANVLTF	TGTGCCAGCAGAGCTGACAGAGGAGGTGTTGGCTCTGGGGCCAACGTCCTGACTTTC
many	TRBD2	TRBJ2-1	TRBV12-3/TRBV12-4	CASALGGGPNEQFF	TGTGCCAGCGCGTTGGGCGGGGGACCCAATGAGCAGTTCTTC
NA	NA	TRBJ1-1	TRBV7-9	CASSAQGLGNTEAFF	TGTGCCAGCAGCGCACAGGGTCTGGGGAACACTGAAGCTTTCTTT